Listed here are 19 T cell receptor beta chains from one sample, sequenced in a study of T-cell memory formation after mild COVID-19. Via MiXCR, TCRdb re-called the 5' RACE reads, giving one row per CDR3 protein. Found here are around 340,000 distinct CDR3 sequences, around 21% of them singletons; the top ten hold approximately 12%. The sequencing input was PBMCs or a T cell subset sorted from them (not recorded which). The receptors here all came from an adult woman who had mild COVID-19 (a few samples of this study predate the infection). Cell type and time point are not known.

This clonotype showed up many times. The genes are TRBV20-1 and TRBJ1-1, with D possibly being TRBD1 (5 bases). Deletions cut 0 bases from V and 0 bases from J, with 14 bases between. Germline-derived CDR1 and CDR2 are DFQATT and SNEGSKA (reference sequence). This CDR3 has 16 amino acids. CDR3 coding DNA: TGCAGTGCTAGAGATTTTTGGGACCCATTGAACACTGAAGCTTTCTTT. Amino acids: CSARDFWDPLNTEAFF.

CDR3 nucleotides: TGTGCCAGCAGCCATGGGGGGAACAATCAGCCCCAGCATTTT. The encoded protein is CASSHGGNNQPQHF. This chain connects TRBV7-9 to TRBJ1-5, with a tentative D call TRBD1 (5 bases). The CDR3 runs 14 residues. Trimming pared 5 bases from V and 3 bases from J, leaving 11 bases between. Germline lookup yields CDR1 SEHNR and CDR2 FQNEAQ (reference sequence).

This clonotype was counted between two and nine times. The V call is TRBV7-2, the J call TRBJ1-2; TRBD1 matches 9 bases. The V segment lost 5 bases and the J segment 2 bases; nucleotides outside the gene matches: 6. Germline-derived CDR1 and CDR2 are SGHTA and FQGNSA. The CDR3 sequence is 15 residues long. CDR3 sequence: CASSPTQGANYGYTF. CDR3 sequence (DNA): TGTGCCAGCAGCCCCACACAGGGGGCGAACTATGGCTACACCTTC.

This clonotype has only a few counts. V and J are TRBV2 and TRBJ2-1, with TRBD2 matching 8 bases. Germline V gives CDR1 SNHLY, CDR2 FYNNEI. The CDR3 consists of 15 residues. V lost 4 bases, J lost 8 bases, and 10 bases stayed unmatched. The CDR3 DNA reads TGTGCCAGCAGTGGTCCTAGCGGGCATATAGATGAGCAGTTCTTC. Encoded protein: CASSGPSGHIDEQFF.

This chain uses TRBV19 with TRBJ2-1; 9 bases line up with TRBD1. CDR1 is LNHDA and CDR2 is SQIVND in the germline V gene (reference sequence). The V gene end was trimmed by 4 bases and the J gene end by 8 bases; junction bases not matched to a gene: 9. This CDR3 comprises 15 residues. CDR3 sequence: CASSRTGARLDEQFF. The CDR3 DNA reads as TGTGCCAGTAGTAGGACAGGGGCCAGACTCGATGAGCAGTTCTTC.

The V and J genes are TRBV7-9 and TRBJ2-1, with TRBD1 identical over 7 bases. Trimming took 8 bases from V and 4 from J; bases not matched to a gene: 11. The CDR3 extends over 15 amino acids. Germline V lookup: CDR1 SEHNR, CDR2 FQNEAQ (reference sequence). CDR3 sequence (DNA): TGTGCCAGCTCAGCCCGGGACAGAGCGTACAATGAGCAGTTCTTC. This translates into CASSARDRAYNEQFF.

This clonotype has a handful of counts. CDR3 bases: TGTGCCACCAGCAGAGATGCAACTAGCGGGGGGGAGCAGTTCTTC. Translated, it gives CATSRDATSGGEQFF. The chain uses TRBV15 and TRBJ2-1; 12 bases agree with TRBD2. The V gene end was trimmed by 0 bases and the J gene end by 10 bases; junction bases not matched to a gene: 4. CDR1 LNHNV and CDR2 YYDKDF come from the germline V gene (reference sequence). The CDR3 sequence is 15 residues long. Supplemented by reference TRBV15 and TRBJ2-1, the full variable domain reads DAMVIQNPRYQVTQFGKPVTLSCSQTLNHNVMYWYQQKSSQAPKLLFHYYDKDFNNEADTPDNFQSRRPNTSFCFLDIRSPGLGDTAMYLCATSRDATSGGEQFFGPGTRLTVL.

The J gene is TRBJ2-5, the V gene TRBV7-9, with D uncertain. V was cut by 3 bases and J by 7 bases, with 15 bases left in between. From germline, CDR1 is SEHNR and CDR2 FQNEAQ (reference sequence). The CDR3 is made up of 14 amino acids. The CDR3 sequence: CASSFGSDHGTQYF. CDR3 nucleotide sequence: TGTGCCAGCAGCTTCGGCAGCGACCATGGGACCCAGTACTTC.

This clonotype was detected only a few times. The chain combines TRBV10-3 with TRBJ2-5; D possibly corresponds to TRBD2 (6 bases). The CDR3 is 14 amino acids. The V gene's germline CDR1 is ENHRY and CDR2 SYGVKD. V dropped 3 bases and J dropped 2 bases, with 10 bases sitting between them. The CDR3 DNA is TGTGCCATCAGTGAAACTAGCTTACAAGAGACCCAGTACTTC. Its protein is CAISETSLQETQYF.

This clonotype appeared many times. The chain has TRBV10-3 and TRBJ2-3; TRBD1 agrees at 8 bases. The junction had 3 bases not matched to a gene; V was cut back by 9 bases and J by 4 bases. Germline loops: CDR1 ENHRY, CDR2 SYGVKD. The CDR3 has 12 residues. The CDR3 nucleotides are TGTGCCATTGGACAGGGATCAGATACGCAGTATTTT. Translating it yields CAIGQGSDTQYF.

The chain links TRBV4-1 to TRBJ2-3; TRBD2 matches at 10 bases. The junction had 10 bases not matched to a gene; V was cut back by 4 bases and J by 0 bases. CDR1 and CDR2 (germline): MGHRA, YSYEKL. The CDR3 contains 18 residues. The CDR3 DNA reads TGCGCCAGCAGCCTCCGGACTAGCGGACTCGCTAGCACAGATACGCAGTATTTT. Translating gives CASSLRTSGLASTDTQYF.

The chain has TRBV25-1 and TRBJ2-4; the D is unclear. The germline gives CDR1 MGHDK, CDR2 SYGVNS. V was shortened by 0 bases and J by 8 bases, with 5 bases between the two germline ends. This CDR3 comprises 12 residues. This CDR3 is CASSEYRDIQYF. The CDR3 DNA follows: TGTGCCAGCAGTGAATATAGGGACATTCAGTACTTC.

Many counts were recorded for this clonotype. The chain recombines TRBV2 with TRBJ2-5; D is possibly TRBD2 (5 bases). The CDR3 is 15 residues long. The germline V gene encodes CDR1 SNHLY and CDR2 FYNNEI. Trimming pared 1 base from V and 4 bases from J, leaving 13 bases between. CDR3 region: CASSEGLARGETQYF. The CDR3 nucleotides are TGTGCCAGCAGTGAAGGGCTAGCACGAGGAGAGACCCAGTACTTC.

The gene calls are TRBV9 and TRBJ2-3; D gene unclear. Trimming pared 0 bases from V and 8 bases from J, leaving 10 bases between. The CDR3 is 13 amino acids. The germline V gene has CDR1 SGDLS and CDR2 YYNGEE. The CDR3 here is CASSVDGSGTQYF. As DNA, the CDR3 is TGTGCCAGCAGCGTAGACGGTAGTGGTACGCAGTATTTT.

This sequence joins TRBV7-2 and TRBJ2-3, with TRBD1 identical over 10 bases. V shed 3 bases and J 3 bases; nucleotides not matched to a gene: 6. Germline V gene sequence: CDR1 SGHTA, CDR2 FQGNSA. The CDR3 runs 16 residues. The CDR3 coding sequence is TGTGCCAGCAGCTTGGGACAGGGGAAGGGGACAGATACGCAGTATTTT. Its translation: CASSLGQGKGTDTQYF.

This clonotype was counted a few times. The rearrangement uses TRBV5-8 and TRBJ2-3, with TRBD2 matching 9 bases. This CDR3 is built from 15 residues. With V trimmed by 4 bases and J by 3 bases, 6 bases remained unmatched. CDR1 SGHTS and CDR2 YDEGEE come from the germline V gene. CDR3 sequence (DNA): TGTGCCAGCAGCGAAGCGGGGGGAGGAACAGATACGCAGTATTTT. Protein: CASSEAGGGTDTQYF. The whole variable domain, filled in from reference TRBV5-8 and TRBJ2-3, reads EAGVTQSPTHLIKTRGQQATLRCSPISGHTSVYWYQQALGLGLQFLLWYDEGEERNRGNFPPRFSGRQFPNYSSELNVNALELEDSALYLCASSEAGGGTDTQYFGPGTRLTVL.

The V and J genes are TRBV14 and TRBJ1-2; D is undetermined. From germline, CDR1 is SGHDN and CDR2 FVKESK. The ends were cut back, 2 bases at V and 6 bases at J, with 19 bases in the middle. This CDR3 spans 16 amino acids. CDR3 residues: CASSQFVTPTQHGYTF. DNA for the CDR3: TGTGCCAGCAGCCAATTCGTGACCCCCACCCAACATGGCTACACCTTC.

This clonotype showed up many times. This rearrangement joins TRBV4-3 to TRBJ2-2, with 11 bases lining up with TRBD2. Germline CDR1 LGHNA, CDR2 YSLEER. The CDR3 loop spans 18 amino acids. Trimming at V came to 0 bases and at J to 7 bases, leaving 10 bases not matched to a gene. The CDR3 here is CASSQERVAGGPDGELFF. The CDR3, as DNA: TGCGCCAGCAGCCAAGAGAGGGTAGCGGGAGGGCCAGACGGGGAGCTGTTTTTT.

The rearrangement links TRBV5-4 to TRBJ2-7; 9 positions agree with TRBD1. The V and J ends lost 4 bases and 0 bases, in that order; junction bases with no gene match: 5. CDR3 length: 15 residues. Germline-derived CDR1 and CDR2 are SGHNT and YYREEE (reference sequence). The CDR3: CASSRQGGYSYEQYF. The CDR3 nucleotides are TGTGCCAGCAGCCGACAGGGGGGTTACTCCTACGAGCAGTACTTC.